This T cell receptor (beta chain) emerged from a study of CD8+ T cells in alopecia areata. Study outcomes and limitations: Many expanded lesional clones persisted in scalp and blood during tofacitinib treatment.

Investigators isolated RNA and reverse transcribed it into cDNA to act as the sequencing template. Using immunoSEQ multiplex PCR, the repertoire was profiled, and TCRdb retains in-frame clones only, with some absent. The table has about 210,000 clones, less than 45% seen once; the top ten hold 2% to 3%. Regarding this clone: The antigen is unknown.

Treatment in this sample: oral pan-JAK inhibitor, 5-10 mg twice daily. V was pared by 8 bases and J by 2 bases, with 15 bases between. The CDR3 spans 15 residues. Germline loops: CDR1 SNHLY, CDR2 FYNNEI. The source material was CD4+ T cells sorted from blood, sampled between weeks 36 and 40, from a patient treated with tofacitinib. The sequence came from a human donor with alopecia areata. The chain links TRBV2 to TRBJ1-4; possible D gene TRBD1, 5 bases. The CDR3 DNA sequence: TGTGCCAGCGTTCGCACAGGATCGACTAATGAAAAACTGTTTTTT. This sequence encodes CASVRTGSTNEKLFF.